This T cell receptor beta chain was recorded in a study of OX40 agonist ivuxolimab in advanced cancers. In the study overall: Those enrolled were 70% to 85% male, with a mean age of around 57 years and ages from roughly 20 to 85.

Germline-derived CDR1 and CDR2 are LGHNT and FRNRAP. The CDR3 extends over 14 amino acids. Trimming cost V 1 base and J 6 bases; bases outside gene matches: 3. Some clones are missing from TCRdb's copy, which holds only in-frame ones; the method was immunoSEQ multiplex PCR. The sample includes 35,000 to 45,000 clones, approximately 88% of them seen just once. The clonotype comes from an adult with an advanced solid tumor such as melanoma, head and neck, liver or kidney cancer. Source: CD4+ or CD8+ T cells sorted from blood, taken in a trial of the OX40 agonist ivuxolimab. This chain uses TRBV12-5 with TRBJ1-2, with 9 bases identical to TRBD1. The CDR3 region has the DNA TGTGCTAGTGGTTTGGGACAGGGGGTCGATGGCTACACCTTC. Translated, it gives CASGLGQGVDGYTF.